The 3 T cell receptor beta chains below all came from one sample that was sequenced in a study of T cell changes during pregnancy in multiple sclerosis. TCRdb's table, derived via immunoSEQ multiplex PCR, lists solely in-frame clones and lacks some. This sample yields about 40,000 clones, of which roughly nine tenths are seen a single time; approximately 8.4% belongs to the top ten. Source: CD8+ T cells from peripheral blood mononuclear cells, taken before pregnancy. The source is a female donor with multiple sclerosis, enrolled in a pregnancy study.

This chain connects TRBV7-3 to TRBJ2-3; D might be TRBD1 (6 bases). Germline loops: CDR1 SGHTA, CDR2 FQGTGA. Trimming cost V 4 bases and J 3 bases, with 14 bases left between them. This CDR3 has 15 residues. The CDR3 coding sequence is TGTGCCAGCAGCTCCAGGCTGGGGACAACAGATACGCAGTATTTT. Translated: CASSSRLGTTDTQYF.

The V gene is TRBV6-5, the J gene TRBJ1-5, with D unresolved. Germline V CDR1 and CDR2: MNHEY, SVGAGI. V shed 4 bases and J shed 2 bases, with 12 bases lying between them. This CDR3 contains 15 residues. This CDR3 is CASSSSGIRNQPQHF. CDR3 sequence (DNA): TGTGCCAGCAGTTCGTCAGGAATCCGCAATCAGCCCCAGCATTTT.

The chain has TRBV7-8 and TRBJ1-4; D is uncertain. Trimming took 1 base from V and 0 from J, leaving 6 bases between them. Germline-derived CDR1 and CDR2 are SGHVS and FQNEAQ. The length of the CDR3 is 15 residues. The CDR3 reads CASSLVGATNEKLFF. For the CDR3, the DNA is TGTGCCAGCAGCTTAGTGGGCGCAACTAATGAAAAACTGTTTTTT.